A selection of T cell receptor beta chains follows, all from one sample in a study of T cells in Graves' hyperthyroidism and ophthalmopathy. TCRdb redid the calling of the multiplex PCR reads with MiXCR, one entry per CDR3 protein. The table shows 600,000 to 700,000 distinct CDR3 sequences, with 14% to 15% occurring only once. Sequencing used blood. The source of these receptors is a woman aged 35 to 49 with Graves' ophthalmopathy. Each CDR3 is given without its conserved first and last residue. The D gene is left open where the match is weak.

v_call,cdr3_length,j_call,d_call,cdr3_aa
TRBV28,12,TRBJ1-2,TRBD1,ASRRTGLADGYT
TRBV18,13,TRBJ2-7,NA,ASSRSGQSASEQY
TRBV20-1,16,TRBJ2-5,TRBD1,SARGVRGQGLGRETQY
TRBV28,11,TRBJ1-2,NA,ASSFSREDGYT
TRBV7-9,12,TRBJ1-2,NA,ASSPSLLDYGYT
TRBV20-1,11,TRBJ1-1,NA,SARRALDTEAF
TRBV20-1,11,TRBJ2-7,TRBD2,SALTSGTYEQY
TRBV15,10,TRBJ1-1,NA,ATSTPNTEAF
TRBV18,11,TRBJ2-7,NA,ASSPSLRESRY
TRBV5-1,12,TRBJ2-7,NA,ASSLSGGLNEQY
TRBV7-2,12,TRBJ2-5,NA,ASSHPGHPETQY
TRBV6-1,14,TRBJ1-1,NA,ASSQSETVGNTEAF
TRBV20-1,14,TRBJ2-7,TRBD2,SARDIGTSGAYEQY
TRBV29-1,8,TRBJ2-7,NA,SVGVHEQY
TRBV12-3/TRBV12-4,11,TRBJ2-7,NA,ASSLEHRDEQY
TRBV28,11,TRBJ2-7,TRBD2,ASTWGGSYEQY
TRBV27,11,TRBJ2-2,NA,ASTLQGTGELF
TRBV12-3/TRBV12-4,12,TRBJ2-7,TRBD2,ASRTSGKTYEQY
TRBV19,13,TRBJ1-5,NA,ASSIGSYSNQPQH
TRBV20-1,9,TRBJ1-1,NA,SANLMWEAF
TRBV6-1,8,TRBJ2-7,NA,ASSGTGIF
TRBV12-3/TRBV12-4,12,TRBJ1-5,NA,ASSIGWGDQPQH
TRBV6-4,14,TRBJ2-7,TRBD1,ASSDRTGTGGYEQY
TRBV20-1,11,TRBJ1-2,NA,SARVPNNYGYT
TRBV5-1,13,TRBJ2-7,NA,ASSLPGTGAYEQY
TRBV6-5,13,TRBJ2-5,TRBD1,ASSWDRGLGETQY
TRBV6-2/TRBV6-3,10,TRBJ2-7,NA,ASSGTAWEQY
TRBV6-1,12,TRBJ1-5,NA,ASSESRENQPQH
TRBV4-2,14,TRBJ2-5,TRBD1,ASSQDFATGSETQY
TRBV6-5,11,TRBJ1-1,NA,ASNLQGNTEAF
TRBV7-8,12,TRBJ2-5,NA,ASSLRDYQETQY
TRBV6-1,12,TRBJ2-5,TRBD1,ASRPGQVRETQY
TRBV28,14,TRBJ1-1,TRBD1,ASSIQGAAGNTEAF
TRBV6-1,12,TRBJ2-7,NA,ASSRRGDSYEQY
TRBV6-2/TRBV6-3,12,TRBJ2-2,NA,ASSYSGQYGELF
TRBV30,9,TRBJ2-7,NA,AWMGSYEQY
TRBV10-1,12,TRBJ2-2,NA,ASSRERAREELF
TRBV12-3/TRBV12-4,11,TRBJ2-7,NA,ASSDNLLYEQY
TRBV29-1,11,TRBJ1-1,NA,STHAALNTEAF
TRBV28,12,TRBJ1-2,TRBD1,ASRSEGAPYGYT
TRBV12-3/TRBV12-4,12,TRBJ2-2,NA,ASSLAEATGELF
TRBV6-2/TRBV6-3,18,TRBJ2-1,TRBD1,ASSYSTLDAGQAYYNEQF
TRBV28,13,TRBJ2-7,NA,ASSLLAWNSYEQY
TRBV6-2/TRBV6-3,13,TRBJ2-5,NA,ASRLLGGYGETQY
TRBV6-2/TRBV6-3,13,TRBJ2-7,NA,ASANPLGGVVEQY
TRBV7-7,11,TRBJ2-3,NA,ASSSEARDTQY
TRBV2,13,TRBJ1-3,NA,ASSVWPSSGNTIY
TRBV29-1,13,TRBJ1-1,TRBD1,SVEPSGTGVTEAF